This T cell receptor (beta chain) was obtained from a study of blood T cell repertoires in COVID-19. Study in general: The cDNA or gDNA used as material had been derived from T cells, B-cell-depleted T cells, or PBMCs.

As handled by the study authors: Nucleated cell number was recorded as an estimate derived from reference gene primer amplification. Sequencing used immunoSEQ multiplex PCR; TCRdb keeps in-frame clones, though not all of them. V and J calls plus clone size are reproduced from that table; the DNA served to infer D and trimming. Seen here are some 110,000 clones, roughly nine tenths observed once, and the top ten hold roughly 4.5%. The CDR3 consists of 16 residues. Germline assignment: CDR1 SEHNR and CDR2 FQNEAQ (reference sequence). With 5 bases removed from V and 7 bases from J, the gap between germline ends came to 18 bases.

Material: peripheral blood. The source is a man in his forties with acute or convalescent COVID-19. This chain joins TRBV7-9 and TRBJ1-6; D is unresolved. The CDR3 loop is CASSAHPMAGNSPLHF. CDR3 nucleotides: TGTGCCAGCAGCGCCCACCCCATGGCAGGAAATTCACCCCTCCACTTT.